These 15 T cell receptor beta chains were sequenced from one sample in a study of cytomegalovirus exposure and HLA in healthy donors. Sequencing was performed with immunoSEQ multiplex PCR; in TCRdb, only in-frame clones are kept and a portion is missing. Here the sample spans about 120,000 clones, roughly 88% being singletons. Source material: PBMCs. The receptors derive from a man aged 18 to 30 in good health and CMV-seronegative.

The rearrangement joins TRBV25-1 to TRBJ2-1; 7 bases fit TRBD1. After removal of 2 bases from V and 7 bases from J, the junction contained 8 bases not matched to a gene. The CDR3 length is 15 residues. Germline V gene lookup returns CDR1 MGHDK and CDR2 SYGVNS. CDR3 loop: CASSEQTGDGNEQFF. As DNA, the CDR3 is TGTGCCAGCAGTGAACAAACAGGGGACGGGAATGAGCAGTTCTTC.

The CDR3 sequence is CASGSGLAGDTDTQYF. CDR3 in DNA: TGTGCTAGTGGTTCTGGACTAGCGGGGGACACAGATACGCAGTATTTT. The chain uses TRBV12-5 and TRBJ2-3; 13 bases are shared with TRBD2. The trim removed 4 bases at V and 2 bases at J, leaving 3 bases unmatched. The germline CDR1 and CDR2 sequences are LGHNT and FRNRAP. There are 16 residues in the CDR3.

This clone was counted only a few times. The chain employs TRBV12-5 and TRBJ1-1, with 8 bases aligning to TRBD1. Germline loops: CDR1 LGHNT, CDR2 FRNRAP. The CDR3 is made up of 14 amino acids. With 4 bases clipped from V and 11 bases from J, the junction kept 12 bases outside the gene matches. This CDR3 is CASGSGQANEVAFF. CDR3 sequence (DNA): TGTGCTAGTGGTTCGGGACAGGCTAACGAGGTTGCTTTCTTT.

This clone was seen just once. For the CDR3, the DNA is TGTGCCAGCAGCCGAAAACAGGGGCCCTATGGCTACACCTTC. This sequence encodes CASSRKQGPYGYTF. The chain couples TRBV6-5 to TRBJ1-2, with 7 bases that match TRBD1. The V gene's germline CDR1 is MNHEY and CDR2 SVGAGI. After removal of 6 bases from V and 4 bases from J, the junction contained 8 bases not matched to a gene. The CDR3 runs 14 residues.

The chain links TRBV7-2 to TRBJ2-1, with 10 bases lining up with TRBD2. This CDR3 contains 19 residues. The V gene's germline CDR1 is SGHTA and CDR2 FQGNSA. The J segment lost 0 bases and the V segment lost 1 base, leaving 9 bases of the junction unmatched. In DNA, the CDR3 is TGTGCCAGCAGCTTAGGCTTTAGGAGGACTAGCGGCTCCTACAATGAGCAGTTCTTC. Translated, it gives CASSLGFRRTSGSYNEQFF.

The rearrangement joins TRBV10-3 to TRBJ1-1, with 8 bases aligning to TRBD1. J lost 1 base, V lost 8 bases, and 3 bases had no gene match. This CDR3 region has 13 residues. Germline V gives CDR1 ENHRY, CDR2 SYGVKD. The CDR3 is CAIDRGPNTEAFF. In nucleotides, the CDR3 is TGTGCCATCGACAGGGGACCGAACACTGAAGCTTTCTTT.

The chain links TRBV7-9 to TRBJ2-7; TRBD1 matches at 10 bases. CDR3 size: 14 residues. The V gene's germline CDR1 is SEHNR and CDR2 FQNEAQ (reference sequence). The V gene end was trimmed by 4 bases and the J gene end by 3 bases; junction bases not matched to a gene: 3. Here the CDR3 reads CASSSGTGDYEQYF. In nucleotides, the CDR3 is TGTGCCAGCAGCTCCGGGACAGGGGACTACGAGCAGTACTTC.

This chain links TRBV6-1 with TRBJ2-5; 15 nucleotides match TRBD2. V dropped 4 bases and J dropped 4; count of bases not matched to a gene: 7. Germline CDR1 and CDR2: MNHNS and SASEGT. The CDR3 is 17 residues long. The CDR3 reads CASSAGTSGGNRETQYF. As DNA, the CDR3 is TGTGCCAGCAGTGCCGGGACTAGCGGGGGGAATCGAGAGACCCAGTACTTC.

The CDR3 bases are TGTGCCATCAGCCCTGGACAGGGTCGGGTCGGGGAGCTGTTTTTT. This translates into CAISPGQGRVGELFF. The rearrangement joins TRBV10-3 to TRBJ2-2; 8 positions match TRBD1. CDR1 ENHRY and CDR2 SYGVKD come from the germline V gene. V lost 6 bases to trimming and J lost 7 bases; unmatched junction nucleotides: 10. The CDR3 sequence is 15 residues long.

The rearrangement joins TRBV6-1 to TRBJ1-5; D is uncertain. V lost 4 bases and J 5 bases, leaving 9 bases between the germline ends. In germline, CDR1 is MNHNS, CDR2 SASEGT. The CDR3 totals 13 residues. CDR3 in DNA: TGTGCCAGCAGTGGAGGGCGGTATCAGCCCCAGCATTTT. Translation: CASSGGRYQPQHF.

The chain joins TRBV30 to TRBJ1-2; 11 nucleotides agree with TRBD1. This CDR3 is built from 17 residues. Germline trimming cut 3 bases from V and 4 bases from J; bases unmatched to any gene: 13. Germline loops: CDR1 GTSNPN, CDR2 SVGIG (reference sequence). CDR3 DNA: TGTGCCTGGAGACCTGGTTTAGGACAGGGGGCGAGCTATGGCTACACCTTC. It yields the protein CAWRPGLGQGASYGYTF.

The rearrangement joins TRBV4-1 to TRBJ2-7; weak D call: TRBD1 (6 bases). Looked up from germline, CDR1 is MGHRA and CDR2 is YSYEKL. This CDR3 comprises 17 residues. Between the trimmed V and J ends, which lost 1 base and 0 bases, there was a span of 16 bases. The CDR3: CASSQVHVTGSSYEQYF. In nucleotides, the CDR3 is TGCGCCAGCAGCCAAGTTCATGTCACAGGGAGCTCCTACGAGCAGTACTTC.

V and J are TRBV11-3 and TRBJ1-3; D remains unclear. The germline gives CDR1 SGHNT, CDR2 YENEEA. Deletions cut 2 bases from V and 9 bases from J, with 11 bases between. This CDR3 is built from 13 residues. DNA of the CDR3: TGTGCCAGCAGCTTATCGTATAGAAGCACCATATATTTT. Protein: CASSLSYRSTIYF.

V is TRBV2 and J is TRBJ2-3; 7 nucleotides align to TRBD2. Germline values: CDR1 SNHLY, CDR2 FYNNEI. This CDR3 is built from 14 residues. Trimming took 11 bases from V and 2 from J; bases not matched to a gene: 10. The CDR3 nucleotides read TGTGCCTCCCAAGACGGGGGGTACACAGATACGCAGTATTTT. This encodes CASQDGGYTDTQYF.

The chain has TRBV15 and TRBJ2-5, with D tentatively TRBD2 (6 bases). Trimming pared 9 bases from V and 2 bases from J, leaving 10 bases between. CDR3 size: 12 residues. From germline, CDR1 is LNHNV and CDR2 YYDKDF (reference sequence). The DNA of the CDR3 is TGTGCCACAAGGACTACACAAGAGACCCAGTACTTC. Its translation: CATRTTQETQYF.